Sequencing of this T cell receptor beta chain was carried out in a study of shared clonotypes between healthy human individuals. The authors loaded 200 ng DNA, about 30,000 T cell genomes, into sorted-subset replicate PCRs. The table came from immunoSEQ multiplex PCR; TCRdb's copy has only in-frame clones and leaves some out. The sample has roughly 1,500,000 clones, approximately 98.5% seen once. This CDR3 has 16 amino acids. The germline CDR1 and CDR2 sequences are LNHNV and YYDKDF (reference sequence). The V gene lost 1 base and the J gene lost 3 bases, with 16 bases spanning the gap. What was sequenced was naive CD4+ T cells sorted from blood. The subset denotes: CD45RA+ positively selected. The clonotype comes from a man aged 25 to 45 in good health. V usage is TRBV15 and J usage is TRBJ2-7; D may be TRBD1 (5 bases). The CDR3 sequence: CATSRAPIRVGYEQYF. Here the CDR3 DNA reads TGTGCCACCAGCAGAGCCCCCATCAGGGTGGGCTACGAGCAGTACTTC.